Described below is a single T cell receptor (beta chain) sequence and its context. The data belong to a study of T cells expressing NK-cell markers. This CDR3 is built from 14 residues. Looked up from germline, CDR1 is LGHNA and CDR2 is YNFKEQ. Using the 5' RACE reads, TCRdb records one entry per CDR3 protein without DNA. In total, the table holds 400,000 to 550,000 distinct CDR3 sequences. Material: blood T cells: a sorted CD56 or NKG2C T cell subset, CD4+ or CD8+ T cells, or bulk PBMC T cells (not recorded which). The origin of this receptor is a woman aged 18-69 years in good health. The chain uses TRBV4-2 and TRBJ2-2; the TCRdb D gene call, TRBD2, has no DNA to confirm it. The CDR3: CASRPWRDTGELFF.